These 19 T cell receptor beta chains were all obtained from the same sample, sequenced in a study of shared clonotypes between healthy human individuals. Sequenced by immunoSEQ multiplex PCR; TCRdb stores in-frame clones only, minus some. This table has around 500,000 clones, about 85% appearing once. Input material: PBMCs. The receptors come from a woman in her 40s in good health. Some clones in this sample may be carry-over from other donors' samples.

This chain connects TRBV19 to TRBJ2-7; TRBD2 matches 7 bases. The CDR3 extends over 13 amino acids. V trimming: 5 bases; J trimming: 4 bases; junction bases outside the gene matches: 5. Germline values: CDR1 LNHDA, CDR2 SQIVND (reference sequence). DNA for the CDR3: TGTGCCAGTAGTCCGAGGCGGGGGTACGAGCAGTACTTC. It translates to CASSPRRGYEQYF.

The J gene is TRBJ2-3, the V gene TRBV19; D possibly corresponds to TRBD1 (5 bases). V lost 7 bases and J lost 2, with 10 bases in between. The CDR3 totals 13 residues. Germline assignment: CDR1 LNHDA and CDR2 SQIVND (reference sequence). The CDR3: CASKGYNTDTQYF. CDR3 DNA sequence: TGTGCCAGTAAGGGGTATAACACAGATACGCAGTATTTT.

A single count supports this clone. V usage is TRBV2 and J usage is TRBJ2-5; TRBD1 is a possible D gene (5 bases). Germline loops: CDR1 SNHLY, CDR2 FYNNEI. The CDR3 loop spans 14 amino acids. Trimming cost V 3 bases and J 1 base, with 9 bases left between them. The DNA for the CDR3 is TGTGCCAGCAGTGATGCCAGGGTCCAAGAGACCCAGTACTTC. Protein sequence: CASSDARVQETQYF.

J is TRBJ2-1 and V is TRBV25-1; 7 bases match TRBD1. Germline V gene data show CDR1 as MGHDK and CDR2 as SYGVNS. There are 15 residues in the CDR3. J lost 3 bases, V lost 5 bases, and 7 bases had no gene match. The chain's CDR3 is CASSPQGTGYNEQFF. As DNA, the CDR3 is TGTGCCAGCAGTCCACAGGGGACGGGCTACAATGAGCAGTTCTTC.

The chain recombines TRBV5-1 with TRBJ1-2; D might be TRBD1 (5 bases). V was shortened by 0 bases and J by 2 bases, with 11 bases between the two germline ends. This CDR3 region has 15 residues. CDR1 SGHRS and CDR2 YFSETQ come from the germline V gene. The CDR3 DNA follows: TGCGCCAGCAGCTTGGGCGCAGGGCCGAACTATGGCTACACCTTC. Amino acids: CASSLGAGPNYGYTF.

The rearrangement joins TRBV28 to TRBJ1-5; D possibly corresponds to TRBD1 (6 bases). CDR3 length: 15 residues. V shed 3 bases and J shed 2 bases, with 11 bases lying between them. Germline V gene lookup returns CDR1 MDHEN and CDR2 SYDVKM. For the CDR3, the DNA is TGTGCCAGCAGTTTGCTAGCAGGGGGCAATCAGCCCCAGCATTTT. This codes for CASSLLAGGNQPQHF.

CDR3 sequence reads: CASSLDSISTDTQYF. CDR3 DNA: TGTGCCAGCAGCTTAGACAGCATAAGCACAGATACGCAGTATTTT. V is TRBV7-9 and J is TRBJ2-3; D is unclear. CDR3 length: 15 amino acids. V was pared by 1 base and J by 0 bases, with 8 bases between. The germline V gene has CDR1 SEHNR and CDR2 FQNEAQ (reference sequence).

The J gene is TRBJ2-5, the V gene TRBV7-3; 16 bases are shared with TRBD2. CDR1 is SGHTA, CDR2 FQGTGA, per germline. This CDR3 has 20 residues. Trimming at V came to 3 bases and at J to 7 bases, leaving 17 bases not matched to a gene. CDR3 bases: TGTGCCAGCAGCTTCCTGGGTCCACCGGGACTAGCGGGAGGGTTGGGGACCCAGTACTTC. This sequence encodes CASSFLGPPGLAGGLGTQYF. Full variable domain (rest looked up from reference TRBV7-3 and TRBJ2-5): GAGVSQTPSNKVTEKGKYVELRCDPISGHTALYWYRQSLGQGPEFLIYFQGTGAADDSGLPNDRFFAVRPEGSVSTLKIQRTERGDSAVYLCASSFLGPPGLAGGLGTQYFGPGTRLLVL.

V and J are TRBV4-1 and TRBJ1-3; 7 bases fit TRBD1. Germline trimming cut 0 bases from V and 3 bases from J; bases unmatched to any gene: 5. This CDR3 is 16 amino acids long. Per the germline V gene, CDR1 is MGHRA and CDR2 is YSYEKL. CDR3 in DNA: TGCGCCAGCAGCCAAGATCGCGACAGGGTTGGAAACACCATATATTTT. It translates to CASSQDRDRVGNTIYF.

The V and J genes are TRBV28 and TRBJ2-5, with 9 positions matching TRBD1. The J call is uncertain, as TRBJ2-7 better fits the DNA end. Germline assignment: CDR1 MDHEN and CDR2 SYDVKM. The CDR3 has 15 residues. The CDR3 DNA follows: TGTGCCAGCAGTTCCACCGGGACAGGGTCGGACGAGCAGTACTTC. Protein sequence: CASSSTGTGSDEQYF.

The chain combines TRBV19 with TRBJ2-1; D is perhaps TRBD1 (6 bases). This CDR3 spans 16 amino acids. Germline CDR1 is LNHDA and CDR2 is SQIVND (reference sequence). V lost 4 bases, J lost 0 bases, and 13 bases lay in between. The CDR3 DNA reads TGTGCCAGTAGTAGGGGGCCCGGACCCTCCTACAATGAGCAGTTCTTC. Residues: CASSRGPGPSYNEQFF.

In this sample, this clone turned up a few times. The V call is TRBV7-2, the J call TRBJ1-1; D might be TRBD1 (6 bases). Trimming left V 2 bases short and J 1 base short, with 14 bases between. CDR3 length equals 16 residues. Germline CDR1 SGHTA, CDR2 FQGNSA. The CDR3 region is CASSLRFWGQNTEAFF. CDR3 in DNA: TGTGCCAGCAGCTTAAGGTTTTGGGGACAGAACACTGAAGCTTTCTTT.

This clone has just a few counts. V usage is TRBV28 and J usage is TRBJ2-6, with 11 bases identical to TRBD1. J was trimmed by 4 bases and V by 6 bases; bases with no gene match: 8. The CDR3 contains 17 residues. Germline V gene sequence: CDR1 MDHEN, CDR2 SYDVKM. The CDR3 nucleotides read TGTGCCAGCAGGGGGACAGGGGGATATGCGGGGGCCAACGTCCTGACTTTC. It encodes CASRGTGGYAGANVLTF.

The chain joins TRBV7-2 to TRBJ2-7; possible D gene TRBD2, 6 bases. The CDR3 consists of 16 residues. CDR1 is SGHTA, CDR2 FQGNSA, per germline. V was trimmed by 4 bases and J by 1 base, leaving 17 bases between them. The CDR3 DNA reads as TGTGCCAGCAGCTCCCTGATAGCGGCGCTTTCCTACGAGCAGTACTTC. Protein sequence: CASSSLIAALSYEQYF.

Here the CDR3 DNA reads TGCGCCAGCTCAAGACTAGCGGGAGTGGGAGAGACCCAGTACTTC. Its protein is CASSRLAGVGETQYF. The rearrangement links TRBV5-1 to TRBJ2-5; 12 bases line up with TRBD2. This CDR3 is 15 amino acids long. Per germline, CDR1 SGHRS and CDR2 YFSETQ. V lost 7 bases and J lost 4; bases outside the gene matches: 8. Together with reference TRBV5-1 and TRBJ2-5, the CDR3 gives the full variable domain: KAGVTQTPRYLIKTRGQQVTLSCSPISGHRSVSWYQQTPGQGLQFLFEYFSETQRNKGNFPGRFSGRQFSNSRSEMNVSTLELGDSALYLCASSRLAGVGETQYFGPGTRLLVL.

The chain uses TRBV10-3 and TRBJ1-4; the D gene is possibly TRBD1 (5 bases). CDR1 is ENHRY and CDR2 is SYGVKD in the germline V gene. V dropped 3 bases and J dropped 8 bases, with 19 bases sitting between them. The CDR3 totals 16 residues. The CDR3 is CAISEGDGPRVEKLFF. As DNA, the CDR3 is TGTGCCATCAGTGAAGGGGACGGGCCCAGGGTGGAAAAACTGTTTTTT.

The V and J genes are TRBV6-1 and TRBJ1-5; the D is unclear. V gave up 1 base and J gave up 4 bases, with 11 bases separating them. The V gene's germline CDR1 is MNHNS and CDR2 SASEGT. The CDR3 spans 15 residues. This CDR3 reads CASSEVEITNQPQHF. The CDR3 region has the DNA TGTGCCAGCAGTGAAGTGGAGATAACTAATCAGCCCCAGCATTTT.

V and J are TRBV19 and TRBJ2-5, with 7 bases fitting TRBD1. V lost 3 bases, J lost 11 bases, and 3 bases stayed unmatched. CDR1 is LNHDA, CDR2 SQIVND, per germline (reference sequence). The CDR3 sequence is 11 residues long. CDR3 sequence: CASSIGGQQYF. The CDR3 nucleotides read TGTGCCAGTAGTATTGGGGGACAGCAGTACTTC.

This chain uses TRBV6-5 with TRBJ1-2; D is ambiguous. Germline loops: CDR1 MNHEY, CDR2 SVGAGI. The CDR3 is made up of 11 amino acids. V was clipped by 5 bases and J by 7 bases, with 8 bases between them. CDR3 amino acids: CASSRDIGYTF. For the CDR3, the DNA is TGTGCCAGCAGTCGAGACATTGGCTACACCTTC.